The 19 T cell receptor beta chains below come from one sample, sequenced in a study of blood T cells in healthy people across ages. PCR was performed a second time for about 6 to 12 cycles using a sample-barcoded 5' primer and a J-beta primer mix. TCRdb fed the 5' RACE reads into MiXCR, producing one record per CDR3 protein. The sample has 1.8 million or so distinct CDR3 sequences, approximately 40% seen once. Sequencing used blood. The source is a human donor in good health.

The CDR3 region is CSARWGGSNTEAFF. In DNA form, the CDR3 reads TGCAGTGCTAGATGGGGGGGTTCGAACACTGAAGCTTTCTTT. V is TRBV20-1 and J is TRBJ1-1; tentatively, D is TRBD1 (5 bases). Trimming removed 2 bases from V and 1 base from J, with 11 bases in between. Germline V gene lookup returns CDR1 DFQATT and CDR2 SNEGSKA (reference sequence). The length of the CDR3 is 14 residues.

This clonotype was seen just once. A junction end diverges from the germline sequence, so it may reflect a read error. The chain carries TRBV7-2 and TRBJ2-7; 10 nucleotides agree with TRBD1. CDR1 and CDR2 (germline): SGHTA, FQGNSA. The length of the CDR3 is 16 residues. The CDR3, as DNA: TGTGCCTGCAGCTTAGTCAGGGACAGGGGATGGGAAGAGCAGTACTTC. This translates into CACSLVRDRGWEEQYF.

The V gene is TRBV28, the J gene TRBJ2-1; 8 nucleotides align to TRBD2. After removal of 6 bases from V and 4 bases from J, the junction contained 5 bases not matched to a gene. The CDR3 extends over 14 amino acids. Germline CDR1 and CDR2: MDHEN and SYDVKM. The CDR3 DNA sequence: TGTGCCAGCAGAGAGCGGGGGCTGTACAATGAGCAGTTCTTC. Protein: CASRERGLYNEQFF.

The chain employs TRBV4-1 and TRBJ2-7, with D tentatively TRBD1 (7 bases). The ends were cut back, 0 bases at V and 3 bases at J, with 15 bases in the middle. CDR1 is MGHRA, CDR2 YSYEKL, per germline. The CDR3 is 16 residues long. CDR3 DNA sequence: TGCGCCAGCAGCCAAGATGGGTCAGGGGGGAGCTACGAGCAGTACTTC. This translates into CASSQDGSGGSYEQYF.

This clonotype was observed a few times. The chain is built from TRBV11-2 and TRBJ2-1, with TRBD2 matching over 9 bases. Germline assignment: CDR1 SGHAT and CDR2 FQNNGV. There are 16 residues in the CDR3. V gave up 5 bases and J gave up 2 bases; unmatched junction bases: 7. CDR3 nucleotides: TGTGCCAGCAGCCCTAGCGGGGTCCTCCCCTACAATGAGCAGTTCTTC. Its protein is CASSPSGVLPYNEQFF.

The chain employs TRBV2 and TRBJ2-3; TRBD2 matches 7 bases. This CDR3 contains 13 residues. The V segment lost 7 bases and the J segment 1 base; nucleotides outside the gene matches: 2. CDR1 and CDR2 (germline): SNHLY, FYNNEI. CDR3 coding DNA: TGTGCCAGCATACGGGGGGGCACAGATACGCAGTATTTT. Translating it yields CASIRGGTDTQYF. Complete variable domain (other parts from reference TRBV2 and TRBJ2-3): EPEVTQTPSHQVTQMGQEVILRCVPISNHLYFYWYRQILGQKVEFLVSFYNNEISEKSEIFDDQFSVERPDGSNFTLKIRSTKLEDSAMYFCASIRGGTDTQYFGPGTRLTVL.

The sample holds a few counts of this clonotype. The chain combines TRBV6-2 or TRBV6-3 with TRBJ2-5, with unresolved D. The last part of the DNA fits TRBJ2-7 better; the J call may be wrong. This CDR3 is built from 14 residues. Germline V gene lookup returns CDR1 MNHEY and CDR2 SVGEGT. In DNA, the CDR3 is TGTGCCAGCAGTTACTCGACAAAGACCTCCGAGCAGTACTTC. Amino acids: CASSYSTKTSEQYF.

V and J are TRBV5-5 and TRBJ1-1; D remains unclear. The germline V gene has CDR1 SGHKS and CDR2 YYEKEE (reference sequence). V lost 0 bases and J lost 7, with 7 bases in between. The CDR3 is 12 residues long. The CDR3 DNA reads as TGTGCCAGCAGCTTGGACAGATTTGAAGCTTTCTTT. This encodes CASSLDRFEAFF.

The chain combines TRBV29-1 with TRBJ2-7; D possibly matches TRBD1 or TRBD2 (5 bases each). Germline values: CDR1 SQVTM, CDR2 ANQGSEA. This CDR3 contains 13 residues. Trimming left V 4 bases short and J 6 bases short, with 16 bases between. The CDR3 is CSVGVQGRGEQYF. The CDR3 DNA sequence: TGCAGCGTTGGAGTCCAGGGACGAGGCGAGCAGTACTTC.

CDR3: CASSFRPGLTREREQYF. The CDR3 coding sequence is TGTGCCAGCAGCTTCCGCCCGGGACTTACACGCGAGAGGGAGCAGTACTTC. The chain joins TRBV7-2 to TRBJ2-7; TRBD2 is a possible D gene (6 bases). Germline CDR1 reads SGHTA; CDR2 reads FQGNSA. This CDR3 is built from 17 residues. With 3 bases removed from V and 7 bases from J, the gap between germline ends came to 25 bases.

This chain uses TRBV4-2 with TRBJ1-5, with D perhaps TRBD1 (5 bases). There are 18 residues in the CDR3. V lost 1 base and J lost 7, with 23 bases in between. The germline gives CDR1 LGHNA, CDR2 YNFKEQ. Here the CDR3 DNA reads TGTGCCAGCAGCCAAGTTATCGGGTCGGGTTGGGACGGGCAGCCCCAGCATTTT. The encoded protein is CASSQVIGSGWDGQPQHF.

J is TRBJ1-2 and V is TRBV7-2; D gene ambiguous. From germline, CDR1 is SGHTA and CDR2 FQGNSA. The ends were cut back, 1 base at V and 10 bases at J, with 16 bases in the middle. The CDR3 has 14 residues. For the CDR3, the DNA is TGTGCCAGCAGCTTAGACAGAGCTCTGGATTACTACACCTTC. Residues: CASSLDRALDYYTF. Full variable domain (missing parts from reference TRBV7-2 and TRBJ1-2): GAGVSQSPSNKVTEKGKDVELRCDPISGHTALYWYRQSLGQGLEFLIYFQGNSAPDKSGLPSDRFSAERTGGSVSTLTIQRTQQEDSAVYLCASSLDRALDYYTFGSGTRLTVV.

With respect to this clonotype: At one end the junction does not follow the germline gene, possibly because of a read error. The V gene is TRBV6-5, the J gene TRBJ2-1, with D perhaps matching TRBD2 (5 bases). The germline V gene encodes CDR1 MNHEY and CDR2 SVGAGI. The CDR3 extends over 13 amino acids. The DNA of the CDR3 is TGTGCCAGCAGTGGGGAGCACTACAATGAGCGGTTCTTC. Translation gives CASSGEHYNERFF.

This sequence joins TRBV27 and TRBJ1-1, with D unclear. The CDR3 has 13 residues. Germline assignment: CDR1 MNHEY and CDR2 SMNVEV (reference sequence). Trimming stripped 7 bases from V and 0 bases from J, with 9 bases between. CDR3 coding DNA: TGTGCCAGCACCGACCCGATGAACACTGAAGCTTTCTTT. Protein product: CASTDPMNTEAFF.

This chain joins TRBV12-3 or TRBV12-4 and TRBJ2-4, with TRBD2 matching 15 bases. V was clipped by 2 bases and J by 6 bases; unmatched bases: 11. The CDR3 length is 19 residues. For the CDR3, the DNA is TGTGCCAGCAGTTTACTCCCGGGACTAGCGGGGGGCCTTAGAAACATTCAGTACTTC. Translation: CASSLLPGLAGGLRNIQYF.

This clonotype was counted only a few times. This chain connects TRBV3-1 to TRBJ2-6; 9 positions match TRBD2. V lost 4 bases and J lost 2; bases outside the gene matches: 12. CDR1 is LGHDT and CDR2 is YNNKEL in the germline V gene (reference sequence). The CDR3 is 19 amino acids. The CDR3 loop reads CASSPRRGGALTGANVLTF. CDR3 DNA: TGTGCCAGCAGCCCTCGGCGGGGGGGCGCCTTAACTGGGGCCAACGTCCTGACTTTC.

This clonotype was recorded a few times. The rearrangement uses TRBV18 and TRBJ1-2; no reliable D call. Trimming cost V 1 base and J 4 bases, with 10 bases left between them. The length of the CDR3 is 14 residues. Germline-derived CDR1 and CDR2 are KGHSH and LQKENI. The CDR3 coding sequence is TGTGCCAGCTCACCACGGGAGGCCCGCTATGGCTACACCTTC. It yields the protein CASSPREARYGYTF. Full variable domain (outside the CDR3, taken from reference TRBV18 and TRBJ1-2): NAGVMQNPRHLVRRRGQEARLRCSPMKGHSHVYWYRQLPEEGLKFMVYLQKENIIDESGMPKERFSAEFPKEGPSILRIQQVVRGDSAAYFCASSPREARYGYTFGSGTRLTVV.

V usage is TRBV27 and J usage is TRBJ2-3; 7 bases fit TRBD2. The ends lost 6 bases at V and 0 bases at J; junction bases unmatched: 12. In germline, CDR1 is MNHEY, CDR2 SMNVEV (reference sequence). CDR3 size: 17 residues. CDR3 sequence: CASRPHPTSKSTDTQYF. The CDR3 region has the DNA TGTGCCAGCAGGCCCCATCCGACTAGCAAAAGCACAGATACGCAGTATTTT.

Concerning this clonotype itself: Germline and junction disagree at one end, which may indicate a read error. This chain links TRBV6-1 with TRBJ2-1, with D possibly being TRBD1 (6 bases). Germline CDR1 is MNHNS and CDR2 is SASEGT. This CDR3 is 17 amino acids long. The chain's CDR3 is CASSRLQGFGSYNEQFF. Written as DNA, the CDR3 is TGCGCCAGCAGCCGATTACAGGGTTTTGGCTCCTACAATGAGCAGTTCTTC.